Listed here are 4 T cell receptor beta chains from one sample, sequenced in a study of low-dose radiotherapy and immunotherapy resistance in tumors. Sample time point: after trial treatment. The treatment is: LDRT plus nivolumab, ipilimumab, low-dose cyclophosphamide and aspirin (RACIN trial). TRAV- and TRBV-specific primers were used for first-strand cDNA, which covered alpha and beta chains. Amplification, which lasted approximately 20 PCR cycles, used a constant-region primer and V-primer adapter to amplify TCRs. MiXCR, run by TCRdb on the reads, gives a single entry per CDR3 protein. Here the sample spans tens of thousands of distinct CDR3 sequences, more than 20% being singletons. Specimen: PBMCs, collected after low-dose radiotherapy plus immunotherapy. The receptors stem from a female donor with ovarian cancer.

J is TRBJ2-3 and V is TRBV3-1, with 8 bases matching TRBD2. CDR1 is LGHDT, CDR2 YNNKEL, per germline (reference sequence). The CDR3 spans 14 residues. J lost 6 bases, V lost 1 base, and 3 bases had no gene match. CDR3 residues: CASSQVSGADTQYF. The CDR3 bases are TGTGCCAGCAGCCAAGTTAGCGGGGCGGATACGCAGTATTTT.

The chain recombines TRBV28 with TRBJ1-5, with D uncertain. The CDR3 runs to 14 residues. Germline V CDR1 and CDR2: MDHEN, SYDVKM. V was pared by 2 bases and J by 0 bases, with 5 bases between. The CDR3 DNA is TGTGCCAGCAGTTTAACCGCTAGCAATCAGCCCCAGCATTTT. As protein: CASSLTASNQPQHF. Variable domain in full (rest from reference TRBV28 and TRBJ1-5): DVKVTQSSRYLVKRTGEKVFLECVQDMDHENMFWYRQDPGLGLRLIYFSYDVKMKEKGDIPEGYSVSREKKERFSLILESASTNQTSMYLCASSLTASNQPQHFGDGTRLSIL.

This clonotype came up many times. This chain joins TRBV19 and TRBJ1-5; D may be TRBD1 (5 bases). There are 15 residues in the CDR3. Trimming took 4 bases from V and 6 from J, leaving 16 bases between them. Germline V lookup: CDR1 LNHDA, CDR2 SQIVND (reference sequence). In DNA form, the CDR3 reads TGTGCCAGTAGTACCCCCGGCGGGGCGGGTCAGCCCCAGCATTTT. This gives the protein CASSTPGGAGQPQHF. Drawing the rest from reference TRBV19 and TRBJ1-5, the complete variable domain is DGGITQSPKYLFRKEGQNVTLSCEQNLNHDAMYWYRQDPGQGLRLIYYSQIVNDFQKGDIAEGYSVSREKKESFPLTVTSAQKNPTAFYLCASSTPGGAGQPQHFGDGTRLSIL.

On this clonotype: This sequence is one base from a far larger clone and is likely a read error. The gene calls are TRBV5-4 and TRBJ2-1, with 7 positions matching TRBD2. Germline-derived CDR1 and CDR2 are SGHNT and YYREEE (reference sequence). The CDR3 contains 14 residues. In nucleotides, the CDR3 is TGTGACAGCACCCGCCTAGCGGAGAACAATGAGCAGTTCTTC. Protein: CDSTRLAENNEQFF.